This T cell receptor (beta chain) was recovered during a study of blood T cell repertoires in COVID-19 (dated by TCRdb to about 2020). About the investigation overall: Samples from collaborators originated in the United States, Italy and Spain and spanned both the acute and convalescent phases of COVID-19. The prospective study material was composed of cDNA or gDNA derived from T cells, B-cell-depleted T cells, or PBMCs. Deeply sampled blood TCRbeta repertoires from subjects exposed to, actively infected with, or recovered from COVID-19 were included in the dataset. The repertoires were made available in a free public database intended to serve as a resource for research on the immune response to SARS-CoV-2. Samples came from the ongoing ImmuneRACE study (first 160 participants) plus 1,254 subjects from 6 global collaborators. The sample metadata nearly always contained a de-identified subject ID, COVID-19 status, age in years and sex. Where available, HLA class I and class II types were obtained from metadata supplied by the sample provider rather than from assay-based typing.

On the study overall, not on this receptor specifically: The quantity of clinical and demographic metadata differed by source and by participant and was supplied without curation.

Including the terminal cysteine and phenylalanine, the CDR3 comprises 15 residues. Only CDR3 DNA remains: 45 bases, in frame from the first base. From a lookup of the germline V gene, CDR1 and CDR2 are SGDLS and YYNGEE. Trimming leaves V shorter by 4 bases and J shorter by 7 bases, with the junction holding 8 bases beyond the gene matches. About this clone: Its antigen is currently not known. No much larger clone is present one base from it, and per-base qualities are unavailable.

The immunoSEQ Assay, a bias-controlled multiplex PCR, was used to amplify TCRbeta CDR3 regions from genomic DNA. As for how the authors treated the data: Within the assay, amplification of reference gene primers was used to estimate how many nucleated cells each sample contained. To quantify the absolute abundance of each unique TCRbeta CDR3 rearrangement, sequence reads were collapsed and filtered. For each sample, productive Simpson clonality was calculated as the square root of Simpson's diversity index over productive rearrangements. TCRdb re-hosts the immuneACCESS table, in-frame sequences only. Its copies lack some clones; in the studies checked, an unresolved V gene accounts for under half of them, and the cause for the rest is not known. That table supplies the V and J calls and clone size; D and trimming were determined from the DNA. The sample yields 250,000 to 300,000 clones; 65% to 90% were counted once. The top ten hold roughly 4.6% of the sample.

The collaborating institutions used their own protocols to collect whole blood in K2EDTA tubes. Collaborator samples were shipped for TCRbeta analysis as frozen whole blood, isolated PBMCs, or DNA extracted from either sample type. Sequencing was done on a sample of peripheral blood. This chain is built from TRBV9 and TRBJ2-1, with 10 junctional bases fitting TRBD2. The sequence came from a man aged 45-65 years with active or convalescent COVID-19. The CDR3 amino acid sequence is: CASSQSGRGRNEQFF. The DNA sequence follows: TGTGCCAGCAGCCAAAGCGGGAGGGGTAGAAATGAGCAGTTCTTC.